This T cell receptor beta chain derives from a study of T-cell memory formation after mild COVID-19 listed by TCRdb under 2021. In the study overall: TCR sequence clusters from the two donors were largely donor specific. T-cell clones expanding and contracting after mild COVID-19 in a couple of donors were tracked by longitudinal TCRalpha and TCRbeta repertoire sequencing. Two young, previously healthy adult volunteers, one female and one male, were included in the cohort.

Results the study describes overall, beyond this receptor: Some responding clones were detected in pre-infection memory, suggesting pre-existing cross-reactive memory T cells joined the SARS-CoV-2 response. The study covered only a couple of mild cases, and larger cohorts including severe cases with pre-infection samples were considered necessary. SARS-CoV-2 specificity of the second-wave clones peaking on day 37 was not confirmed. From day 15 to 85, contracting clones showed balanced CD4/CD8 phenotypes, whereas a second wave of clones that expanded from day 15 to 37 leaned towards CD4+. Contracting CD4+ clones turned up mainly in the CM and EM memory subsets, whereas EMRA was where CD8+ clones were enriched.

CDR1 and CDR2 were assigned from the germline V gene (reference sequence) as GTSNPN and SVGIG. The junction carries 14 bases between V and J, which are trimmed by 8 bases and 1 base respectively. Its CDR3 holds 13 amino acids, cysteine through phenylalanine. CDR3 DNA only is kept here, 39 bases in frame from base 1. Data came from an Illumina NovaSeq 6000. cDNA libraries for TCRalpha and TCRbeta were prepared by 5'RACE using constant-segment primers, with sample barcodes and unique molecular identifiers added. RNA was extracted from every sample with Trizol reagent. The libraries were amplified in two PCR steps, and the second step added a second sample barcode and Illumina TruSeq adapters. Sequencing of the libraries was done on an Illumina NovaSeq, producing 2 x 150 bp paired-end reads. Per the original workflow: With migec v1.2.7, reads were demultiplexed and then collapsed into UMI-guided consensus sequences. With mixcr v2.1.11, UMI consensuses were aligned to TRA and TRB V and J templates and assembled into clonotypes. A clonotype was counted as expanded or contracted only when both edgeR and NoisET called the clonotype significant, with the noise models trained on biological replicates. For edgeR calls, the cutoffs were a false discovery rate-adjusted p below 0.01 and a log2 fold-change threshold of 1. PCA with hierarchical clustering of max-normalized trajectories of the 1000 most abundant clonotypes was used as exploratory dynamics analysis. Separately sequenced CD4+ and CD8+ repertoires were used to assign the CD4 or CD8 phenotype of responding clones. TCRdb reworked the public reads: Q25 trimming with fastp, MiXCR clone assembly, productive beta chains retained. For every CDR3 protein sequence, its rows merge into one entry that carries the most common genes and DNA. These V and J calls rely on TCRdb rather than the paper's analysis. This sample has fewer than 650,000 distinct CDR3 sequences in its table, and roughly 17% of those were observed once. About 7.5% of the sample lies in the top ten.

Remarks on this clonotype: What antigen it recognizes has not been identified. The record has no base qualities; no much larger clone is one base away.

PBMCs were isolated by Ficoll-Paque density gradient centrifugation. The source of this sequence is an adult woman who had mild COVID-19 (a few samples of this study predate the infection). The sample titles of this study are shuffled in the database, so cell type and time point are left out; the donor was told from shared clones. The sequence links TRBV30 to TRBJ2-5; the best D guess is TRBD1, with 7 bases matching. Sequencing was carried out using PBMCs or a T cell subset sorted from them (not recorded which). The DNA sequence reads TGTGCCGGAAACAGGGGAGGCCAAGAGACCCAGTACTTC. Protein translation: CAGNRGGQETQYF. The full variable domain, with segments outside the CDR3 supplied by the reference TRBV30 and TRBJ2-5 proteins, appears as SQTIHQWPATLVQPVGSPLSLECTVEGTSNPNLYWYRQAAGRGLQLLFYSVGIGQISSEVPQNLSASRPQDRQFILSSKKLLLSDSGFYLCAGNRGGQETQYFGPGTRLLVL.